Sequencing of this TCR beta chain was carried out in a study of T cell responses to AZD1222 COVID-19 vaccine. The wider study: Recipients boosted at about 4 weeks or about 12 weeks are pooled.

In its sample, this clone was seen once. Trimming took 4 bases from V and 9 from J; bases not matched to a gene: 6. The CDR3 has 14 residues. Germline V lookup: CDR1 SGHRS, CDR2 YFSETQ. The assay was immunoSEQ multiplex PCR, and TCRdb's table has in-frame clones only and misses some. The table lists under 140,000 clones, 85% to 95% of them singletons. This sample comprised peripheral blood, obtained on day 0 of AZD1222 vaccination. This clonotype was obtained from an adult in good health. The chain joins TRBV5-1 to TRBJ1-6; 8 positions agree with TRBD1. The CDR3 DNA is TGCGCCAGCAGCCGGACAGGGCCAAGTTCACCCCTCCACTTT. Residues: CASSRTGPSSPLHF.